This T cell receptor beta chain was sequenced in a study of T cell changes during pregnancy in multiple sclerosis. TCRdb keeps only in-frame clones here, not all; method: immunoSEQ multiplex PCR. The sample carries around 70,000 clones, about 90% recorded once. Germline V gene lookup returns CDR1 MGHRA and CDR2 YSYEKL. This CDR3 is 14 amino acids long. V lost 7 bases to trimming and J lost 4 bases, with 17 bases between them. This sequence joins TRBV4-1 and TRBJ2-7; D perhaps matches TRBD2 (6 bases). The specimen was peripheral blood, collected after pregnancy. This receptor was identified in a female donor with multiple sclerosis, enrolled in a pregnancy study. The CDR3 loop is CASNRDAGGYEQYF. The CDR3 coding sequence is TGCGCCAGCAACCGGGACGCCGGGGGTTACGAGCAGTACTTC.